Shown below are 11 T cell receptor beta chains from a single sample sequenced in a study of cytomegalovirus exposure and HLA in healthy donors. Use of 60 Vbeta and 13 Jbeta primers characterized the PCR. Repertoires were generated with immunoSEQ multiplex PCR, while TCRdb's copy carries only in-frame clones and drops some. The repertoire holds about 130,000 clones, with around 73% as singletons. What was sequenced was PBMCs. These receptors were obtained from a man aged 45-65 years in good health and CMV-seronegative.

CDR3: CASSTGAVYEQYF. As DNA, the CDR3 is TGTGCCAGCAGCACAGGGGCTGTCTACGAGCAGTACTTC. The rearrangement links TRBV7-2 to TRBJ2-7; 7 positions match TRBD1. This CDR3 is 13 amino acids long. Per the germline V gene, CDR1 is SGHTA and CDR2 is FQGNSA. J lost 3 bases, V lost 5 bases, and 4 bases had no gene match.

The CDR3: CASRAGGVNQPQHF. As DNA, the CDR3 is TGTGCCAGCAGGGCCGGCGGGGTTAATCAGCCCCAGCATTTT. This chain links TRBV28 with TRBJ1-5, with D unresolved. V was trimmed by 6 bases and J by 4 bases, leaving 13 bases between them. CDR1 and CDR2 from the germline V gene are MDHEN and SYDVKM. The CDR3 is 14 amino acids.

The genes are TRBV28 and TRBJ2-1; D perhaps matches TRBD2 (6 bases). V gave up 4 bases and J gave up 8 bases, with 18 bases separating them. Germline V CDR1 and CDR2: MDHEN, SYDVKM. This CDR3 has 15 amino acids. The CDR3: CASSSPGGIGDEQFF. In nucleotides, the CDR3 is TGTGCCAGCAGTTCACCCGGCGGGATTGGTGATGAGCAGTTCTTC.

This clone has a single count. The chain is built from TRBV9 and TRBJ2-7; 10 bases fit TRBD2. The germline CDR1 and CDR2 sequences are SGDLS and YYNGEE. The CDR3 is made up of 17 amino acids. V was clipped by 4 bases and J by 0 bases; unmatched bases: 10. CDR3 bases: TGTGCCAGCAGCCCGGCCGGGACTAGCGCTATCTCCTACGAGCAGTACTTC. Protein: CASSPAGTSAISYEQYF.

This chain connects TRBV28 to TRBJ2-2; 7 nucleotides line up with TRBD1. CDR1 and CDR2 (germline): MDHEN, SYDVKM. The length of the CDR3 is 15 residues. V gave up 6 bases and J gave up 8 bases; unmatched junction bases: 12. CDR3 loop: CASRTGVPKPGELFF. DNA for the CDR3: TGTGCCAGCAGAACAGGGGTCCCAAAACCAGGGGAGCTGTTTTTT. The entire variable domain, with the rest obtained from reference TRBV28 and TRBJ2-2, is as follows: DVKVTQSSRYLVKRTGEKVFLECVQDMDHENMFWYRQDPGLGLRLIYFSYDVKMKEKGDIPEGYSVSREKKERFSLILESASTNQTSMYLCASRTGVPKPGELFFGEGSRLTVL.

The CDR3 is CASSSRTGVGISNQPQHF. In DNA, the CDR3 is TGTGCCAGTAGTTCTCGGACTGGTGTGGGTATCAGCAATCAGCCCCAGCATTTT. The chain is built from TRBV19 and TRBJ1-5; D is unclear. CDR1 is LNHDA and CDR2 is SQIVND in the germline V gene (reference sequence). V was clipped by 5 bases and J by 1 base, with 21 bases between them. The CDR3 covers 18 residues.

The V and J genes are TRBV9 and TRBJ2-1; TRBD2 matches at 11 bases. Unmatched junction bases numbered 9, after V lost 4 bases and J lost 9 bases. Per the germline V gene, CDR1 is SGDLS and CDR2 is YYNGEE. The CDR3 is 15 amino acids. CDR3 protein: CASSSRLAGTSEQFF. CDR3 DNA sequence: TGTGCCAGCAGCTCCCGACTAGCGGGAACGAGTGAGCAGTTCTTC. Looking up the rest from reference TRBV9 and TRBJ2-1 gives the full variable domain: DSGVTQTPKHLITATGQRVTLRCSPRSGDLSVYWYQQSLDQGLQFLIQYYNGEERAKGNILERFSAQQFPDLHSELNLSSLELGDSALYFCASSSRLAGTSEQFFGPGTRLTVL.

This chain links TRBV30 with TRBJ2-5, with 7 bases fitting TRBD2. Matching the DNA end better, TRBJ2-7 makes the J call doubtful. This CDR3 region has 18 residues. Per germline, CDR1 GTSNPN and CDR2 SVGIG (reference sequence). The CDR3 nucleotides read TGTGCCTGGAGGGCCTATGGGGCGGGAGTAGGTCGCTCCTACGAGCAGTACTTC. It is translated as CAWRAYGAGVGRSYEQYF.

This chain connects TRBV15 to TRBJ2-1; D is possibly TRBD2 (5 bases). Germline CDR1 reads LNHNV; CDR2 reads YYDKDF (reference sequence). The CDR3 contains 17 residues. Trimming took 4 bases from V and 0 from J, leaving 16 bases between them. The CDR3 reads CATSTSPSGSSYNEQFF. CDR3 sequence (DNA): TGTGCCACCAGCACTAGTCCCAGCGGAAGCTCCTACAATGAGCAGTTCTTC. Supplemented by reference TRBV15 and TRBJ2-1, the full variable domain reads DAMVIQNPRYQVTQFGKPVTLSCSQTLNHNVMYWYQQKSSQAPKLLFHYYDKDFNNEADTPDNFQSRRPNTSFCFLDIRSPGLGDTAMYLCATSTSPSGSSYNEQFFGPGTRLTVL.

Worth noting for this clone: Its ends do not fully match the called genes, so a read error is possible. The rearrangement joins TRBV7-9 to TRBJ2-7; 7 bases match TRBD1. The CDR3 consists of 15 residues. CDR1 is SEHNR, CDR2 FQNEAQ, per germline (reference sequence). Written as DNA, the CDR3 is TGTGCCAGCAGCTTATTAGGACAGGTCTCCGACGAGCAGTACTTC. It yields the protein CASSLLGQVSDEQYF.

V is TRBV2 and J is TRBJ1-2; 8 nucleotides match TRBD1. The CDR3 length is 14 residues. CDR1 SNHLY and CDR2 FYNNEI come from the germline V gene. V shed 3 bases and J 7 bases; nucleotides not matched to a gene: 7. The CDR3 DNA reads TGTGCCAGCAGTGAGAACAGGGGGTTGAGTGGCTACACCTTC. This translates into CASSENRGLSGYTF.